This T cell receptor (beta chain) was sequenced during a study of cytomegalovirus exposure and HLA in healthy donors. Unrecorded immune exposures were likely, despite nominal health at sampling. The sample holds one count of this clone. Its antigen is still unknown. The V gene end was trimmed by 5 bases and the J gene end by 6 bases; junction bases not matched to a gene: 8. This CDR3 spans 15 amino acids. The germline V gene encodes CDR1 KGHSH and CDR2 LQKENI. Amplification used 60 Vbeta primers and 13 Jbeta primers. The method was immunoSEQ multiplex PCR; TCRdb's version includes in-frame clones alone and lacks a portion of them. There are 200,000 to 250,000 clones in the sample; around 89% occur only once, and roughly 0.99% lies in the top ten. Findings and limits, study-wide: Previous analysis showed most TCR beta V segments were productive about 90% or about 30% of the time.

Sequencing was carried out using PBMCs. This receptor was identified in a woman aged 18-29 years in good health and CMV-seronegative. The chain recombines TRBV18 with TRBJ1-5; TRBD1 aligns across 9 bases. This chain's CDR3 is CASSETTGGGQPQHF. The CDR3 DNA sequence: TGTGCCAGCTCAGAAACTACAGGGGGCGGTCAGCCCCAGCATTTT.